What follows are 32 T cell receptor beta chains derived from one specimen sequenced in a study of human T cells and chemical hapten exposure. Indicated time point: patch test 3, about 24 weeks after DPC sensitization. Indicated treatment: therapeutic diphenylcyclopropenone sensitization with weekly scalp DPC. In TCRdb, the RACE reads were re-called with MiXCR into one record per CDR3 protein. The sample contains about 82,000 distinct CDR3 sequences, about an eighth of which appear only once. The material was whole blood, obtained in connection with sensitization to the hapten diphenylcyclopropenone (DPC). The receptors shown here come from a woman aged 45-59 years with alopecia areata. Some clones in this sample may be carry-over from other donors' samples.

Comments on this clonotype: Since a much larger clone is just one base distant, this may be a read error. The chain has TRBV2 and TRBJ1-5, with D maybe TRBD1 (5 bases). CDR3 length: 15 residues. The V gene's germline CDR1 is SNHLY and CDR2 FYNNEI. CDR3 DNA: TGTGCCAACAGTCTACTCAGGGATAACAATCAGCCCCAGCATTTT. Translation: CANSLLRDNNQPQHF.

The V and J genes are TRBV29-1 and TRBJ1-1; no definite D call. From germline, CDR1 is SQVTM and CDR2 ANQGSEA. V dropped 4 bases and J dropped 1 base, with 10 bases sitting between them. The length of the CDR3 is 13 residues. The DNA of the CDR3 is TGCAGCGTTGGAGGGCTTAAGAACACTGAAGCTTTCTTT. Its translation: CSVGGLKNTEAFF.

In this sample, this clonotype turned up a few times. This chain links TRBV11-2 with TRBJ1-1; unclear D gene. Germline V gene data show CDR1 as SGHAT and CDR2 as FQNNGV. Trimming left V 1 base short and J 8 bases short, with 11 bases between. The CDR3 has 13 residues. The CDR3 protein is CASSLASRKEAFF. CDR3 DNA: TGTGCCAGCAGCTTAGCGAGCAGGAAGGAAGCTTTCTTT.

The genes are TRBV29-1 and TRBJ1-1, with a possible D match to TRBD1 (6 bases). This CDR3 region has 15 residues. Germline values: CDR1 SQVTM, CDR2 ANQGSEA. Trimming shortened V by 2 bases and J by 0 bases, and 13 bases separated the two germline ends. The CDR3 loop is CSVERLGAMNTEAFF. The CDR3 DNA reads TGCAGCGTTGAAAGGCTGGGGGCCATGAACACTGAAGCTTTCTTT. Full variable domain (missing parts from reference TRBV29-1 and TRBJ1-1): SAVISQKPSRDICQRGTSLTIQCQVDSQVTMMFWYRQQPGQSLTLIATANQGSEATYESGFVIDKFPISRPNLTFSTLTVSNMSPEDSSIYLCSVERLGAMNTEAFFGQGTRLTVV.

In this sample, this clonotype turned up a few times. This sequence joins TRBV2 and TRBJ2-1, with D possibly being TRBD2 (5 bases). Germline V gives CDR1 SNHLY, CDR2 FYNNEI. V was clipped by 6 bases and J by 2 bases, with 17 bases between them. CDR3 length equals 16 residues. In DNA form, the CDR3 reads TGTGCCAGCAGCCGGGAAGGGCGACTAACCTACAATGAGCAGTTCTTC. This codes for CASSREGRLTYNEQFF.

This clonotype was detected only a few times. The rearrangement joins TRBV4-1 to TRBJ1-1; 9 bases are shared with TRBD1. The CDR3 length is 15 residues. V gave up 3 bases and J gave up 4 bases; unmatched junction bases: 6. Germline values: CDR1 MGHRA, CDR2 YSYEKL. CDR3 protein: CASSHVTGGRTEAFF. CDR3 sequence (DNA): TGCGCCAGCAGCCATGTGACAGGGGGACGCACTGAAGCTTTCTTT.

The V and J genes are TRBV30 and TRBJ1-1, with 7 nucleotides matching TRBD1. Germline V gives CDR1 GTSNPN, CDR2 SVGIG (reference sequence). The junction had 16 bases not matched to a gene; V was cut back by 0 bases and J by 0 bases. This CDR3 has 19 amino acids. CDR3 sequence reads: CAWSVLSGGVKTLNTEAFF. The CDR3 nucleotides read TGTGCCTGGAGTGTATTGTCAGGGGGTGTGAAAACCCTGAACACTGAAGCTTTCTTT.

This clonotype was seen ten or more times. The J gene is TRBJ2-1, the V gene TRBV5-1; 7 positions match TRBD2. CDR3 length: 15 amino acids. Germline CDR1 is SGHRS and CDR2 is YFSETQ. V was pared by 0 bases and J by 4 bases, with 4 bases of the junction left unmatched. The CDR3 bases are TGCGCCAGCAGCTTGGGCGGGAGCGGGTACAATGAGCAGTTCTTC. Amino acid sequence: CASSLGGSGYNEQFF.

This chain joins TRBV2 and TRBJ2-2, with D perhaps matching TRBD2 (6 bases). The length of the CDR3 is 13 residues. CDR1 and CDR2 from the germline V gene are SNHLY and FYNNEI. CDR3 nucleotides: TGTGCAGGCGGGGTTGTGAAGGGCGGGGAGCTGTTTTTT. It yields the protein CAGGVVKGGELFF.

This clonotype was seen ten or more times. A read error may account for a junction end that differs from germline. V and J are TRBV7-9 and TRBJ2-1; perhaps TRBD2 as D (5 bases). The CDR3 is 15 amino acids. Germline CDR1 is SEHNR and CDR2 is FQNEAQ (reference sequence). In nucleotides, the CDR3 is TGTGCCAGCAGCCTAGCCGGGCCGATCCACAATGAGCAGTTCTTC. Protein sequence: CASSLAGPIHNEQFF.

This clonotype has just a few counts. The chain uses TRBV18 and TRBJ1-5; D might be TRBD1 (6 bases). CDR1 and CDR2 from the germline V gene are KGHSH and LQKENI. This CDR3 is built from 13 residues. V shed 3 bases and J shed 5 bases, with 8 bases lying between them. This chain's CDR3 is CASSPRTDQPQHF. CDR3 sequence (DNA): TGTGCCAGCTCACCCCGGACAGATCAGCCCCAGCATTTT.

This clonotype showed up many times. CDR3 sequence (DNA): TGTGCCAGCAGTGACAACAGGGGCCTTGGGTACGAGCAGTACTTC. Amino acid sequence: CASSDNRGLGYEQYF. The chain joins TRBV6-2 or TRBV6-3 to TRBJ2-7, with TRBD1 identical over 7 bases. The CDR3 covers 15 residues. V lost 5 bases, J lost 4 bases, and 11 bases stayed unmatched. From germline, CDR1 is MNHEY and CDR2 SVGEGT.

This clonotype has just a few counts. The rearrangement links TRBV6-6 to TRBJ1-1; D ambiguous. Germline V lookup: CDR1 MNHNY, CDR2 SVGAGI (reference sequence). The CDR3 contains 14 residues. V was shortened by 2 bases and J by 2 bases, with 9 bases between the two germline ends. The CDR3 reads CASSYRAGNTEAFF. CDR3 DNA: TGTGCCAGCAGTTACAGGGCGGGAAACACTGAAGCTTTCTTT.

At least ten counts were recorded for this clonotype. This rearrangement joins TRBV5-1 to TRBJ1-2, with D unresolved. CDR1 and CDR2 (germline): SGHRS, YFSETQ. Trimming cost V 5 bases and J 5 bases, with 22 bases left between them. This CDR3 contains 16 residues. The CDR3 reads CASSFTLDGPGYGYTF. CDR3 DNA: TGCGCCAGCAGTTTTACCTTGGACGGACCCGGTTATGGCTACACCTTC.

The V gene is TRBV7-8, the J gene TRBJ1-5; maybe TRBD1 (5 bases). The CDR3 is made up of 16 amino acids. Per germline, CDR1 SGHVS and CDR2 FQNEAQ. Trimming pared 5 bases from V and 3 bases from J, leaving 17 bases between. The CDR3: CASSATGTAINQPQHF. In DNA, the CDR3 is TGTGCCAGCAGCGCCACCGGGACGGCCATCAATCAGCCCCAGCATTTT.

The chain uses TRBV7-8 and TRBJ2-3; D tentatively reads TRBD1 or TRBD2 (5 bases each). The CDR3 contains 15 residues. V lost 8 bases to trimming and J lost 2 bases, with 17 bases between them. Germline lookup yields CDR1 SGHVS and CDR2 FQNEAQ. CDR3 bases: TGTGCCAGCTCCACTGCCTTCGGGACCACAGATACGCAGTATTTT. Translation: CASSTAFGTTDTQYF.

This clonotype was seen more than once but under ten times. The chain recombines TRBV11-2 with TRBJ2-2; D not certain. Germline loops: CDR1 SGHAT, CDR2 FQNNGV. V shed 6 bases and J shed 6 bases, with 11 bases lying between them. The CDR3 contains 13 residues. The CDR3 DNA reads TGTGCCAGCAGAGAGTGGGTATCCGGGGAGCTGTTTTTT. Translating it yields CASREWVSGELFF.

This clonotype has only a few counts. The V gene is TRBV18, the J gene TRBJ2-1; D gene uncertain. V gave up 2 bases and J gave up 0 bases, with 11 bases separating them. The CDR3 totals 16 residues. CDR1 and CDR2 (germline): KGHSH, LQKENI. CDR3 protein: CASSPIRLGSYNEQFF. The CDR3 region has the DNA TGTGCCAGCTCACCAATTCGACTGGGCTCCTACAATGAGCAGTTCTTC.

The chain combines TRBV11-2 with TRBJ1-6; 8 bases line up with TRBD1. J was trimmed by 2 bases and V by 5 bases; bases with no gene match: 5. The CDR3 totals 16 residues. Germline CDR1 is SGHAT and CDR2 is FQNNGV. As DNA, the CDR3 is TGTGCCAGCAGCACAGGGGGGGCTACCTATAATTCACCCCTCCACTTT. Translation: CASSTGGATYNSPLHF.

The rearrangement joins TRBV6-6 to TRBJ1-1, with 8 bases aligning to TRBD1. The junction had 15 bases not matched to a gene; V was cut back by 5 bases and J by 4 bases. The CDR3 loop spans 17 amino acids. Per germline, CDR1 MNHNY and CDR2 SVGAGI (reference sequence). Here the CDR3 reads CASSTRTGTIRATEAFF. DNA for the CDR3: TGTGCCAGCAGTACGCGGACAGGGACCATCCGCGCCACTGAAGCTTTCTTT.

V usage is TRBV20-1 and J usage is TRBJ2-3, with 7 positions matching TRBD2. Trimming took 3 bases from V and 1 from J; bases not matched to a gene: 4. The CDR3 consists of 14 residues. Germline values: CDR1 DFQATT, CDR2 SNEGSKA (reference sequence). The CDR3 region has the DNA TGCAGTGCTAGTCGGCTAGCGGGCACAGATACGCAGTATTTT. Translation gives CSASRLAGTDTQYF.

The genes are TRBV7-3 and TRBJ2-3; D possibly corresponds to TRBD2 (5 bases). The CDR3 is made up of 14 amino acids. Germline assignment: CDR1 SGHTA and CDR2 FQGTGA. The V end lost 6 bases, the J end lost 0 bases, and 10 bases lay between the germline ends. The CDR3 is CASSSGISTDTQYF. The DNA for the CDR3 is TGTGCCAGCAGTTCCGGGATTAGCACAGATACGCAGTATTTT.

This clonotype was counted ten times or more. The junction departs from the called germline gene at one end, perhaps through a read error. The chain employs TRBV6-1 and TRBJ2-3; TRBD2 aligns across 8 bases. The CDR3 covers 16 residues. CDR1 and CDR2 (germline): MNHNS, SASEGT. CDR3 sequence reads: CASNEAGAVSTDTQYF. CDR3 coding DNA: TGTGCCAGCAATGAAGCGGGAGCGGTCTCCACAGATACGCAGTATTTT.

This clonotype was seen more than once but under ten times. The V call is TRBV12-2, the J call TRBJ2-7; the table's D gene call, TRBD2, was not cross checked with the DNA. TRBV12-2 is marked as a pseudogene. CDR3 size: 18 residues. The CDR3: CASRLGTSGRTISYEQYF. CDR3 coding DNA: TGTGCAAGTCGCTTAGGCACTAGCGGGAGGACCATCTCCTACGAGCAGTACTTC.

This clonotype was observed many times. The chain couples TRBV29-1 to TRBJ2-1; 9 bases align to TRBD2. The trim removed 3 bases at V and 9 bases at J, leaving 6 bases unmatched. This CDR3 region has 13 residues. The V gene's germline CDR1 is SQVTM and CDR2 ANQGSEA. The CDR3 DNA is TGCAGCGTTGACCGCGGGAGGGCCGGTGAGCAGTTCTTC. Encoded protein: CSVDRGRAGEQFF.

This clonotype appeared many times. The chain's CDR3 is CASSNVGPDGYTF. The CDR3 coding sequence is TGTGCCAGCAGCAACGTAGGACCGGATGGCTACACCTTC. V gene TRBV21-1 combines with J gene TRBJ1-2. TRBV21-1 has pseudogene status. This CDR3 is built from 13 residues.

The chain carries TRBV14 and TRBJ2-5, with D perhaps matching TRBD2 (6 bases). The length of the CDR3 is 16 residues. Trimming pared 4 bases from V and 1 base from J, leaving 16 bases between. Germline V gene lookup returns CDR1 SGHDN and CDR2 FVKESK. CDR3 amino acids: CASSPDRIAAQETQYF. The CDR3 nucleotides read TGTGCCAGCAGCCCCGACCGGATAGCGGCCCAAGAGACCCAGTACTTC.

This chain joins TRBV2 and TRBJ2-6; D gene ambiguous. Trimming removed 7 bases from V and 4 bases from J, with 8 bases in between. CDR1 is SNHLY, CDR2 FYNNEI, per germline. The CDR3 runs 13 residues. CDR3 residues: CASTTVGANVLTF. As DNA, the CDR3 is TGTGCCAGCACAACTGTCGGGGCCAACGTCCTGACTTTC. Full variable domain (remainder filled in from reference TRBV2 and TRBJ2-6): EPEVTQTPSHQVTQMGQEVILRCVPISNHLYFYWYRQILGQKVEFLVSFYNNEISEKSEIFDDQFSVERPDGSNFTLKIRSTKLEDSAMYFCASTTVGANVLTFGAGSRLTVL.

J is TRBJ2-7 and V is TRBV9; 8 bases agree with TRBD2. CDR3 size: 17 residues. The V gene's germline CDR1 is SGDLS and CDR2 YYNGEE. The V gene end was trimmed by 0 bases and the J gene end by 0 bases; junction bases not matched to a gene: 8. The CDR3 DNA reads TGTGCCAGCAGCGTAGGGGAGACTAGCGAAGGCTCCTACGAGCAGTACTTC. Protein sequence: CASSVGETSEGSYEQYF.

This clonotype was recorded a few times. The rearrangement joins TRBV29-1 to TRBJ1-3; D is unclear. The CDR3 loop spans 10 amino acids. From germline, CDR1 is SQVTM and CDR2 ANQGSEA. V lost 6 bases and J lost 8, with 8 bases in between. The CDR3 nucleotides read TGCAGCGTCGCGGAGGACACCATATATTTT. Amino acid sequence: CSVAEDTIYF.

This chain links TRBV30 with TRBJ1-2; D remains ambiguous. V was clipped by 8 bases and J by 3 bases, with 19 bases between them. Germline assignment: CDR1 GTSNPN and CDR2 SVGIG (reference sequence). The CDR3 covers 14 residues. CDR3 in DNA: TGTGCCAGCTCGGGAAGGGAGCGGTACTATGGCTACACCTTC. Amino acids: CASSGRERYYGYTF.

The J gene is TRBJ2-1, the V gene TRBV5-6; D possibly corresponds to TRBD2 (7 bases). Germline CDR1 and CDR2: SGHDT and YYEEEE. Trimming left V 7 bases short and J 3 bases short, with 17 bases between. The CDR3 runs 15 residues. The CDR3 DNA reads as TGTGCCAGCTCAGGGGAGGGCGGCTACTACAATGAGCAGTTCTTC. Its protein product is CASSGEGGYYNEQFF.